This T cell receptor beta chain came from a study of breast tumors, draining lymph nodes, adjacent tissues. General study results and limits: Data fit most tumor T cells coming from lymph node, expanding in tumor. Tumor repertoires ranked between lymph nodes and nontumor tissue in diversity, with V and J gene preferences. The lymph node origin of tumor T cells was framed as consistent with a hypothesis, not demonstrated. Compared with basal-like, luminal-like tumors shared significantly more repertoire with nontumor tissue.

TCRdb re-analysed the multiplex PCR reads in MiXCR, keeping a single row per CDR3 protein. The sample shows approximately 37,000 distinct CDR3 sequences, 35% to 40% of them seen only once. This clonotype was counted a single time. The antigen is unknown. This may be a read error: a much more frequent sequence differs by one nucleotide. CDR3 length equals 13 residues. The ends were cut back, 4 bases at V and 0 bases at J, with 6 bases in the middle. Germline CDR1 and CDR2: SNHLY and FYNNEI. The chain has TRBV2 and TRBJ2-5; D ambiguous. Specimen: breast tumor tissue. The TCR comes from a female donor with breast cancer. Some clones in this sample may be carry-over from other donors' samples. In DNA form, the CDR3 reads TGTGCCAGCAGTGTGCGAGACCAAGAGACCCAGTACTTC. Its protein product is CASSVRDQETQYF.